The entry that follows covers one T cell receptor beta chain sequence. Its antigen remains unidentified. The data were taken from a study of T cell responses to AZD1222 COVID-19 vaccine. Findings and caveats of the study: Recipients of two AZD1222 doses showed rising Spike-specific TCR breadth and depth. Repertoires were collected only later (after the peak T cell response had occurred).

Assay used: immunoSEQ multiplex PCR; TCRdb lists only in-frame clones, some missing. Of some 200,000 clones in the sample, more than 85% are singletons; the top ten hold roughly 3.5%. Deletions cut 0 bases from V and 6 bases from J, with 9 bases between. Germline V CDR1 and CDR2: MNHEY, SMNVEV (reference sequence). The CDR3 sequence is 14 residues long. The clonotype originates from an adult who received the AZD1222 COVID-19 vaccine. The chain links TRBV27 to TRBJ1-5; the D is unclear. The source was peripheral blood, collected 28 days after the second AZD1222 dose. The CDR3: CASSLSRVGQPQHF. CDR3 nucleotide sequence: TGTGCCAGCAGTTTATCGCGGGTGGGTCAGCCCCAGCATTTT.